These 2 T cell receptor beta chains came from one sample sequenced in a study of T cell responses to AZD1222 COVID-19 vaccine. Produced via immunoSEQ multiplex PCR; TCRdb's table is partial and in-frame only. The repertoire holds roughly 100,000 clones, with over 75% as singletons. The specimen comprised peripheral blood, sampled on day 0 of AZD1222 vaccination. These receptors were taken from an adult in good health.

This chain joins TRBV6-5 and TRBJ1-2; 7 nucleotides match TRBD1. There are 15 residues in the CDR3. Per the germline V gene, CDR1 is MNHEY and CDR2 is SVGAGI. V trimming: 0 bases; J trimming: 4 bases; junction bases outside the gene matches: 5. CDR3 coding DNA: TGTGCCAGCAGTTACTCGACAGGGTCCCCCTATGGCTACACCTTC. Its translation: CASSYSTGSPYGYTF.

In this sample, this clone turned up once. The chain links TRBV20-1 to TRBJ1-2; tentative D call: TRBD1 (5 bases). Germline V lookup: CDR1 DFQATT, CDR2 SNEGSKA (reference sequence). CDR3 size: 11 residues. Trimming removed 4 bases from V and 7 bases from J, with 10 bases in between. CDR3 sequence: CSATREAGYTF. CDR3 DNA sequence: TGCAGTGCTACCAGGGAAGCTGGCTACACCTTC.